This is a list of T cell receptor beta chains from one sample in a study of beta chain features in type 1 diabetes. Libraries were prepared by immunoSEQ multiplex PCR; TCRdb keeps only in-frame clonotypes and omits some of them. Of 600,000 to 650,000 clones listed, roughly 15% were seen once; the top ten hold more than 0.08%. Sample: naive CD4+ T cells from blood. All receptors derive from a man younger than 30 in good health. Both conserved end residues are part of each CDR3. The D gene is left open where the match is weak. Clone size is stated in some rows and not others, as once, few, many or a class when expanded.

abundance	d_gene	j_gene	v_gene	CDR3aa	CDR3nt
few	TRBD1	TRBJ1-1	TRBV5-1	CASSRTGDTEAFF	TGCGCCAGCAGCCGTACAGGGGACACTGAAGCTTTCTTT
NA	NA	TRBJ2-3	TRBV7-2	CASTRVGTDTQYF	TGTGCCAGCACAAGGGTTGGGACAGATACGCAGTATTTT
NA	TRBD1	TRBJ2-7	TRBV9	CASSLTGGYEQYF	TGTGCCAGCAGCCTGACAGGGGGCTACGAGCAGTACTTC
NA	NA	TRBJ1-5	TRBV7-9	CASSPRTNQPQHF	TGTGCCAGCAGCCCGAGGACGAATCAGCCCCAGCATTTT
NA	NA	TRBJ1-1	TRBV7-9	CASSSNTGGAFF	TGTGCCAGCAGCTCCAACACCGGGGGAGCTTTCTTT
NA	NA	TRBJ2-6	TRBV10-2	CASKDQETGANVLTF	TGCGCCAGCAAGGACCAGGAGACTGGGGCCAACGTCCTGACTTTC
NA	NA	TRBJ1-1	TRBV2	CASSPTEAFF	TGTGCCAGCAGTCCCACTGAAGCTTTCTTT
few	NA	TRBJ2-3	TRBV7-3	CASSLPSLPAQYF	TGTGCCAGCAGCTTACCTAGCCTACCGGCGCAGTATTTT
few	TRBD2	TRBJ2-7	TRBV7-2	CASSLARGYEQYF	TGTGCCAGCAGCCTTGCGCGGGGGTACGAGCAGTACTTC
NA	NA	TRBJ2-5	TRBV14	CASSQKTGPLETQYF	TGTGCCAGCAGCCAAAAAACAGGTCCGTTAGAGACCCAGTACTTC
NA	NA	TRBJ2-7	TRBV6-5	CASSYSRGANEQYF	TGTGCCAGCAGTTACTCGAGGGGGGCGAACGAGCAGTACTTC
NA	NA	TRBJ2-5	TRBV28	CASIHGGVGRETQYF	TGTGCCAGCATCCATGGCGGAGTGGGTAGGGAGACCCAGTACTTC
NA	TRBD2	TRBJ2-1	TRBV27	CASSTTSGGFYNEQFF	TGTGCCAGCAGTACGACTAGCGGGGGGTTCTACAATGAGCAGTTCTTC
NA	NA	TRBJ2-6	TRBV27	CASSSWGANVLTF	TGTGCCAGCAGTTCGTGGGGGGCCAACGTCCTGACTTTC
few	TRBD1	TRBJ1-2	TRBV6-5	CASRVTGAYGYTF	TGTGCCAGCAGGGTAACAGGGGCCTATGGCTACACCTTC
few	NA	TRBJ2-7	TRBV29-1	CSVDSDGTYEQYF	TGCAGCGTTGACTCTGACGGAACCTACGAGCAGTACTTC
NA	NA	TRBJ2-2	TRBV15	CATRRGLGTGELFF	TGTGCCACCAGGAGAGGGTTAGGCACCGGGGAGCTGTTTTTT
NA	NA	TRBJ1-1	TRBV27	CASGRGGAGTEAFF	TGTGCCAGCGGTAGGGGAGGCGCCGGGACTGAAGCTTTCTTT
NA	NA	TRBJ2-3	TRBV29-1	CSVEGGTDTQYF	TGCAGCGTTGAGGGGGGCACAGATACGCAGTATTTT
few	TRBD1	TRBJ2-6	TRBV9	CASSERQGGSLGSGANVLTF	TGTGCCAGCAGCGAGCGACAGGGGGGCAGTCTTGGTTCTGGGGCCAACGTCCTGACTTTC
NA	TRBD2	TRBJ2-1	TRBV7-6	CASSFPPGLANLKPYNEQFF	TGTGCCAGCAGCTTTCCTCCGGGACTAGCGAACCTGAAACCCTACAATGAGCAGTTCTTC
NA	TRBD1	TRBJ1-1	TRBV5-1	CASSLGTGWDTEAFF	TGCGCCAGCAGCTTGGGGACAGGGTGGGACACTGAAGCTTTCTTT
few	NA	TRBJ2-7	TRBV20-1	CSARMGYEQYF	TGCAGTGCAAGGATGGGATACGAGCAGTACTTC
NA	NA	TRBJ2-7	TRBV15	CATSSTPGQPREQYF	TGTGCCACCAGCTCAACACCGGGCCAACCGCGCGAGCAGTACTTC
NA	TRBD1	TRBJ1-2	TRBV7-2	CASSPGRGVNYGYTF	TGTGCCAGCAGTCCGGGCAGGGGGGTAAACTATGGCTACACCTTC
few	NA	TRBJ1-1	TRBV10-3	CAISDVLNTEAFF	TGTGCCATCAGTGATGTGCTGAACACTGAAGCTTTCTTT
few	NA	TRBJ2-1	TRBV10-3	CALRTSQNEQFF	TGTGCCCTAAGGACATCCCAGAATGAGCAGTTCTTC
NA	NA	TRBJ2-2	TRBV28	CASSLVGQGSGELFF	TGTGCCAGCAGTTTGGTTGGCCAGGGGAGCGGGGAGCTGTTTTTT
NA	NA	TRBJ2-7	TRBV4-1	CARGQLAYEQYF	TGCGCCAGGGGACAACTTGCCTACGAGCAGTACTTC
NA	NA	TRBJ2-1	TRBV29-1	CSATVAGNEQFF	TGCAGCGCTACAGTCGCGGGGAATGAGCAGTTCTTC
NA	TRBD1	TRBJ1-6	TRBV7-9	CASSSLMPGQINSPLHF	TGTGCCAGCAGCTCACTGATGCCGGGACAGATTAATTCACCCCTCCACTTT
few	NA	TRBJ2-7	TRBV28	CASKHRNFYEQYF	TGTGCCAGCAAACACAGAAACTTTTACGAGCAGTACTTC
NA	NA	TRBJ1-1	TRBV5-6	CASSLAGKNTEAFF	TGTGCCAGCAGCCTTGCAGGGAAGAACACTGAAGCTTTCTTT
NA	NA	TRBJ2-5	TRBV12-5	CASGLGTGGETQYF	TGTGCTAGTGGTTTGGGGACTGGGGGAGAGACCCAGTACTTC
once	TRBD1	TRBJ1-2	TRBV7-9	CASSLAMDRARKGYTF	TGTGCCAGCAGCTTAGCGATGGACAGGGCAAGGAAGGGCTACACCTTC
few	NA	TRBJ1-1	TRBV7-3	CASSSQENTEAFF	TGTGCCAGCAGCTCCCAGGAGAACACTGAAGCTTTCTTT
few	NA	TRBJ2-5	TRBV2	CASSSHGTLRGETQYF	TGTGCCAGCAGTTCTCACGGGACTCTTAGGGGAGAGACCCAGTACTTC
NA	TRBD1	TRBJ2-1	TRBV5-1	CASRTGTGEANEQFF	TGCGCCAGCAGGACTGGGACAGGGGAAGCTAATGAGCAGTTCTTC
few	TRBD2	TRBJ2-7	TRBV7-9	CASSPSYTSGSVSYEQYF	TGTGCCAGCAGCCCCAGCTACACTAGCGGGTCTGTCTCCTACGAGCAGTACTTC
few	TRBD2	TRBJ2-7	TRBV15	CATSRGLAVSEQYF	TGTGCCACCAGCAGAGGACTAGCGGTCTCCGAGCAGTACTTC
NA	NA	TRBJ1-6	TRBV7-2	CASSLAWGRAQNSPLHF	TGTGCCAGCAGCTTAGCGTGGGGAAGAGCCCAAAATTCACCCCTCCACTTT
NA	NA	TRBJ2-3	TRBV7-6	CASSSQALRTDTQYF	TGTGCCAGCAGCTCTCAGGCTCTTCGCACAGATACGCAGTATTTT
NA	NA	TRBJ2-1	TRBV21-1	CASLNRQGALAEQFF	TGTGCCAGCCTCAACCGACAGGGGGCTTTGGCTGAGCAGTTCTTC
NA	TRBD1	TRBJ2-2	TRBV9	CASSSRDRTRTGELFF	TGTGCCAGCAGCTCCCGGGACAGAACGCGGACCGGGGAGCTGTTTTTT
few	TRBD1	TRBJ1-3	TRBV27	CASSLTGGTGNTIYF	TGTGCCAGCAGTTTGACAGGGGGAACTGGAAACACCATATATTTT
NA	TRBD2	TRBJ2-1	TRBV2	CASRRLAGGIYNEQFF	TGTGCCAGCAGGAGACTAGCGGGAGGAATCTACAATGAGCAGTTCTTC
few	NA	TRBJ2-4	TRBV4-3	CASSQDPWANGLAKNIQYF	TGCGCCAGCAGCCAAGATCCTTGGGCAAACGGACTAGCCAAAAACATTCAGTACTTC
NA	NA	TRBJ1-5	TRBV5-1	CASSLDGANQPQHF	TGCGCCAGCAGCTTGGATGGGGCAAATCAGCCCCAGCATTTT
NA	NA	TRBJ1-2	TRBV7-2	CASSLATRTANYGYTF	TGTGCCAGCAGCTTAGCGACCCGGACAGCTAACTATGGCTACACCTTC
NA	NA	TRBJ2-3	TRBV5-1	CASSPQITDTQYF	TGCGCCAGCAGCCCCCAGATCACAGATACGCAGTATTTT
NA	NA	TRBJ1-2	TRBV7-9	CASSVMSGGGYTF	TGTGCCAGCAGCGTGATGTCGGGCGGGGGCTACACCTTC
few	TRBD1	TRBJ2-3	TRBV28	CASSLPRQGIYPDTQYF	TGTGCCAGCAGTTTGCCTAGACAGGGGATTTACCCAGATACGCAGTATTTT